Each of the 19 T cell receptor beta chains below was sequenced from the same sample in a study of identical twins. TCRdb itself ran the 5' RACE reads through MiXCR, one entry per CDR3 protein. The sample gives about 520,000 distinct CDR3 sequences, roughly a fifth of which show up once; approximately 0.95% is in the top ten. These data were also filed under a second study, of T cells expressing NK-cell markers.

Sequenced sample: CD4+ T cells sorted from blood. All receptors come from a woman in her late teens or twenties in good health.

This clonotype was picked up many times. The chain uses TRBV20-1 and TRBJ2-5, with D unclear. This CDR3 has 15 amino acids. V was cut by 0 bases and J by 5 bases, with 16 bases left in between. CDR1 DFQATT and CDR2 SNEGSKA come from the germline V gene (reference sequence). The CDR3 loop reads CSARDSSPYWETQYF. CDR3 DNA sequence: TGCAGTGCTAGAGATTCGTCGCCCTATTGGGAGACCCAGTACTTC.

The chain uses TRBV15 and TRBJ2-1, with TRBD2 matching over 16 bases. This CDR3 has 18 amino acids. The V segment lost 5 bases and the J segment 7 bases; nucleotides outside the gene matches: 11. Germline V gene sequence: CDR1 LNHNV, CDR2 YYDKDF (reference sequence). The CDR3 sequence: CATSRGLAGGSLKNEQFF. Here the CDR3 DNA reads TGTGCCACCAGCCGGGGACTAGCGGGAGGGAGTCTGAAGAATGAGCAGTTCTTC. Full variable domain (missing parts from reference TRBV15 and TRBJ2-1): DAMVIQNPRYQVTQFGKPVTLSCSQTLNHNVMYWYQQKSSQAPKLLFHYYDKDFNNEADTPDNFQSRRPNTSFCFLDIRSPGLGDTAMYLCATSRGLAGGSLKNEQFFGPGTRLTVL.

V and J are TRBV12-3 or TRBV12-4 and TRBJ1-4, with D perhaps TRBD1 (5 bases). This CDR3 is 13 amino acids long. Trimming shortened V by 7 bases and J by 13 bases, and 19 bases separated the two germline ends. DNA for the CDR3: TGTGCCAGCAAAAGGGACGCGGGCGGGCGACTGTTTTTT. Translation gives CASKRDAGGRLFF.

The V and J genes are TRBV12-3 or TRBV12-4 and TRBJ2-1; tentatively, D is TRBD2 (6 bases). V was clipped by 3 bases and J by 4 bases, with 10 bases between them. This CDR3 is built from 14 residues. The CDR3 protein is CASSFAGLYNEQFF. For the CDR3, the DNA is TGTGCCAGCAGTTTCGCGGGACTTTACAATGAGCAGTTCTTC.

This clonotype was counted between two and nine times. This chain uses TRBV11-3 with TRBJ2-1; 8 nucleotides align to TRBD2. V dropped 4 bases and J dropped 4; count of bases not matched to a gene: 9. The CDR3 totals 16 residues. Germline V gene lookup returns CDR1 SGHNT and CDR2 YENEEA. The CDR3: CASSSLAGIGYNEQFF. The CDR3 nucleotides are TGTGCCAGCAGCTCTTTAGCGGGGATCGGGTACAATGAGCAGTTCTTC.

J is TRBJ2-2 and V is TRBV9; D is uncertain. Trimming stripped 4 bases from V and 4 bases from J, with 11 bases between. The CDR3 runs to 14 residues. The V gene's germline CDR1 is SGDLS and CDR2 YYNGEE. CDR3: CASSPVGRTGELFF. The CDR3 DNA reads TGTGCCAGCAGCCCCGTAGGACGCACCGGGGAGCTGTTTTTT.

The rearrangement joins TRBV20-1 to TRBJ1-1; D ambiguous. This CDR3 spans 12 amino acids. The germline V gene encodes CDR1 DFQATT and CDR2 SNEGSKA (reference sequence). Trimming shortened V by 6 bases and J by 3 bases, and 11 bases separated the two germline ends. The CDR3 spells CSAPGRHTEAFF. CDR3 in DNA: TGCAGTGCCCCGGGCCGACACACTGAAGCTTTCTTT.

There are a few counts of this clonotype. The chain employs TRBV27 and TRBJ2-1; unclear D gene. The V end lost 5 bases, the J end lost 4 bases, and 12 bases lay between the germline ends. The CDR3 is made up of 14 amino acids. Germline V lookup: CDR1 MNHEY, CDR2 SMNVEV (reference sequence). In DNA form, the CDR3 reads TGTGCCAGCAGTATGCTTCGCCCGTACAATGAGCAGTTCTTC. It translates to CASSMLRPYNEQFF.

This clonotype was counted between two and nine times. The chain employs TRBV5-6 and TRBJ2-1, with 9 bases matching TRBD2. The CDR3 extends over 15 amino acids. J gave up 2 bases and V 3 bases, and 3 bases lay outside the gene matches. CDR1 is SGHDT, CDR2 YYEEEE, per germline. For the CDR3, the DNA is TGTGCCAGCAGCTCAGGGACTAGCCCCTACAATGAGCAGTTCTTC. Its translation: CASSSGTSPYNEQFF.

The chain combines TRBV20-1 with TRBJ2-1; no firm D call. The CDR3 is 12 amino acids. Germline V CDR1 and CDR2: DFQATT, SNEGSKA (reference sequence). V was trimmed by 3 bases and J by 3 bases, leaving 6 bases between them. CDR3 sequence (DNA): TGCAGTGCTAGGGGTCACTACAATGAGCAGTTCTTC. It codes for CSARGHYNEQFF.

With regard to this clonotype: A much larger clone differs from this one at a single base, so this may be a read error. J is TRBJ2-7 and V is TRBV6-1; D gene ambiguous. The CDR3 totals 11 residues. Germline values: CDR1 MNHNS, CDR2 SASEGT. Trimming cost V 4 bases and J 6 bases, with 7 bases left between them. This chain's CDR3 is CASSAPGEQYF. CDR3 DNA: TGTGCCAGCAGTGCCCCGGGCGAGCAGTACTTC.

The chain uses TRBV6-2 or TRBV6-3 and TRBJ2-7; the D gene is possibly TRBD1 (6 bases). V was shortened by 7 bases and J by 2 bases, with 12 bases between the two germline ends. The germline CDR1 and CDR2 sequences are MNHEY and SVGEGT. The length of the CDR3 is 13 residues. In nucleotides, the CDR3 is TGTGCCAGCACCCAGGGGAGACCCTACGAGCAGTACTTC. Translation: CASTQGRPYEQYF.

The rearrangement joins TRBV20-1 to TRBJ2-5, with a weak D call TRBD2 (5 bases). The CDR3 covers 13 residues. V lost 2 bases, J lost 2 bases, and 9 bases lay in between. The germline V gene encodes CDR1 DFQATT and CDR2 SNEGSKA (reference sequence). CDR3 in DNA: TGCAGTGCTAGACCGGACTGGCAAGAGACCCAGTACTTC. Its protein is CSARPDWQETQYF.

The rearrangement links TRBV30 to TRBJ2-4; possibly TRBD2 for D (5 bases). Germline V lookup: CDR1 GTSNPN, CDR2 SVGIG (reference sequence). The CDR3 extends over 14 amino acids. The V end lost 2 bases, the J end lost 2 bases, and 10 bases lay between the germline ends. The CDR3 nucleotides are TGTGCCTGGAGTACGGGGTTCTCCAAAAACATTCAGTACTTC. This translates into CAWSTGFSKNIQYF.

CDR3 sequence: CASSSSGTSRYF. The DNA for the CDR3 is TGTGCCAGCAGCTCTTCCGGGACTAGCAGGTATTTT. This sequence joins TRBV7-2 and TRBJ2-3; the match to TRBD2 covers 9 bases. The CDR3 spans 12 residues. The trim removed 4 bases at V and 14 bases at J, leaving 7 bases unmatched. Germline V gives CDR1 SGHTA, CDR2 FQGNSA.

This clonotype was found a few times. The chain uses TRBV6-5 and TRBJ1-2, with D maybe TRBD1 (5 bases). Germline V gene lookup returns CDR1 MNHEY and CDR2 SVGAGI. The CDR3 consists of 14 residues. V was clipped by 3 bases and J by 7 bases, with 15 bases between them. CDR3 nucleotide sequence: TGTGCCAGCAGTTATGGGGGACCATCCTTTGGCTACACCTTC. Its protein is CASSYGGPSFGYTF.

Only a few counts were recorded for this clonotype. The rearrangement joins TRBV9 to TRBJ1-3; no reliable D call. Germline CDR1 SGDLS, CDR2 YYNGEE. The CDR3 is 12 residues long. Trimming shortened V by 7 bases and J by 4 bases, and 9 bases separated the two germline ends. CDR3 region: CASSMEGNTIYF. The CDR3 coding sequence is TGTGCCAGCTCCATGGAGGGAAACACCATATATTTT.

This chain uses TRBV7-9 with TRBJ1-1; D is unclear. The CDR3 length is 13 residues. V was cut by 5 bases and J by 2 bases, with 9 bases left in between. CDR1 and CDR2 (germline): SEHNR, FQNEAQ (reference sequence). CDR3 region: CASSPEINTEAFF. The CDR3 coding sequence is TGTGCCAGCAGCCCCGAAATAAACACTGAAGCTTTCTTT.

Ten or more counts support this clonotype. V gene TRBV20-1 combines with J gene TRBJ2-5; D remains ambiguous. This CDR3 region has 12 residues. With 1 base removed from V and 0 bases from J, the gap between germline ends came to 3 bases. Germline V gives CDR1 DFQATT, CDR2 SNEGSKA (reference sequence). DNA for the CDR3: TGCAGTGCTAGAGTGAACCAAGAGACCCAGTACTTC. Residues: CSARVNQETQYF.